Listed below are T cell receptor beta chains from one sample, sequenced in a study of blood T cell repertoires in COVID-19. TCRdb's table, derived via immunoSEQ multiplex PCR, lists solely in-frame clones and lacks some. The data show approximately 73,000 clones, 86% seen once. Sequenced sample: peripheral blood. All receptors derive from a woman in her sixties with acute or convalescent COVID-19. Each CDR3 is given with its conserved first and last residue. The D gene is left open where the match is weak. Some rows have no size entry. The others give once, few or many, or a class for an expanded clone.

D	size	V	J	DNA	CDR3
TRBD2	NA	TRBV3-1/TRBV3-2	TRBJ2-7	TGTGCCAGCAGCCAAAGCGGGGGCTACGAGCAGTACTTC	CASSQSGGYEQYF
NA	NA	TRBV7-6	TRBJ2-7	TGTGCCAGCAGCTCACAGGGTGCTGTCGGGTACGAGCAGTACTTC	CASSSQGAVGYEQYF
TRBD2	many	TRBV5-6	TRBJ2-1	TGTGCCAGCAGCTTGTTTGGTAGCGGGGGAGAGGTGTTCTTC	CASSLFGSGGEVFF
TRBD2	NA	TRBV7-6	TRBJ2-5	TGTGCCAGCAGCTTAGCGGGAGATATAGCGGGGAGGGAGACCCAGTACTTC	CASSLAGDIAGRETQYF
TRBD2	NA	TRBV5-5	TRBJ2-3	TGTGCCAGCAAACTTCTAGCGGTCACAGATACGCAGTATTTT	CASKLLAVTDTQYF
TRBD1	NA	TRBV3-1/TRBV3-2	TRBJ2-6	TGTGCCAGCAGCCAAGACCCGGGACAGGGGTTCTCTGGGGCCAACGTCCTGACTTTC	CASSQDPGQGFSGANVLTF
TRBD1	NA	TRBV11-2	TRBJ1-1	TGTGCCAGCAGCTTCGGACAGGGAGTTGGTGAAGCTTTCTTT	CASSFGQGVGEAFF
TRBD1	few	TRBV6-5	TRBJ2-1	TGTGCCAGCTGGCCTCGACAGGGGGCGCTTAATGAGCAGTTCTTC	CASWPRQGALNEQFF
NA	NA	TRBV27	TRBJ1-2	TGTGCCAGCAGTTTATCGGAGGAATCCTATGGCTACACCTTC	CASSLSEESYGYTF
TRBD2	NA	TRBV10-1	TRBJ2-1	TGCGCCAGCAGTGAGTCGGGACTCCCGGGACTCAGGGAGGGGTTTAACAATGAGCAGTTCTTC	CASSESGLPGLREGFNNEQFF
NA	once	TRBV5-3	TRBJ1-3	TGTGCCAGAAGCTTGTTCATCAGGGGCACCATATATTTT	CARSLFIRGTIYF
NA	NA	TRBV5-6	TRBJ2-7	TGTGCCAGCAGCCTCTGGGACAACTACGAGCAGTACTTC	CASSLWDNYEQYF
TRBD1	NA	TRBV28	TRBJ1-1	TGTGCCAGCAGCGCAGGGGGTTTCGACACTGAAGCTTTCTTT	CASSAGGFDTEAFF
NA	NA	TRBV7-3	TRBJ2-7	TGTGCCAGCAGTTCCACCCCTCGCGACGAGCAGTACTTC	CASSSTPRDEQYF
NA	NA	TRBV19	TRBJ1-5	TGTGCCAGCTCTGCTGGACAGTTTAGCAATCAGCCCCAGCATTTT	CASSAGQFSNQPQHF
TRBD1	NA	TRBV7-6	TRBJ2-2	TGTGCCAGCAGCTTCCTTACCGGGACAGGGAGGACCGGGGAGCTGTTTTTT	CASSFLTGTGRTGELFF
NA	NA	TRBV6-1	TRBJ2-1	TGTGCCAGCAGTGATGTCCTAGCTAATGAGCAGTTCTTC	CASSDVLANEQFF
NA	NA	TRBV4-2	TRBJ2-7	TGTGCCAGCAGCCAAGAATCGAGCTCCTACGAGCAGTACTTC	CASSQESSSYEQYF
NA	NA	TRBV25-1	TRBJ2-7	TGTGCCAGCAGTGACTTTACAGCTTACGAGCAGTACTTC	CASSDFTAYEQYF
NA	NA	TRBV30	TRBJ1-2	TGTGCCTGGACCAGCGCTAACTATGGCTACACCTTC	CAWTSANYGYTF
NA	NA	TRBV7-2	TRBJ2-1	TGTGCCAGCAGCCTACTGGAGAGCTCCTACAATGAGCAGTTCTTC	CASSLLESSYNEQFF
NA	NA	TRBV30	TRBJ1-5	TGTGCCTGGAATTTAGGCAATCAGCCCCAGCATTTT	CAWNLGNQPQHF
TRBD1	NA	TRBV18	TRBJ1-2	TGTGCCAGCTCACTAACAGGGGAAGGCTACACCTTC	CASSLTGEGYTF
NA	NA	TRBV5-4	TRBJ2-7	TGTGCCAGCAGCTTGGGGACAGTGGAAATCTACGAGCAGTACTTC	CASSLGTVEIYEQYF
TRBD2	NA	TRBV9	TRBJ2-1	TGTGCCAGCAGCACCCTCCTCGGGGCGGGAGTAGGTGAGCAGTTCTTC	CASSTLLGAGVGEQFF
TRBD2	few	TRBV4-2	TRBJ2-7	TGTGCCAGCAGCCAAGAGGTCGTAGCTAGCGGGATCTACGAGCAGTACTTC	CASSQEVVASGIYEQYF
TRBD2	NA	TRBV5-1	TRBJ2-6	TGCGCCAGCAGCTTGCCGCGGGGGGGCCGTCCTGGGGCCAACGTCCTGACTTTC	CASSLPRGGRPGANVLTF
NA	NA	TRBV6-2/TRBV6-3	TRBJ2-3	TGTGCCAGCAGTGCGGGTACGCAGTATTTT	CASSAGTQYF
TRBD1	few	TRBV7-2	TRBJ2-1	TGTGCCAGCAGCCCTACCGGGACAGGGGGCCTGTTGAATGAGCAGTTCTTC	CASSPTGTGGLLNEQFF
NA	NA	TRBV28	TRBJ2-5	TGTGCCAGCAGTCCCCCCGGGGTAGCGGAAGAGACCCAGTACTTC	CASSPPGVAEETQYF
TRBD2	NA	TRBV3-1/TRBV3-2	TRBJ2-7	TGTGCCAGCACCCTGACTAGCGGGGACTACGAGCAGTACTTC	CASTLTSGDYEQYF
NA	few	TRBV6-1	TRBJ2-7	TGTGCCAGCAGTGACCAAGAGGGCTCCTACGAGCAGTACTTC	CASSDQEGSYEQYF
NA	NA	TRBV4-2	TRBJ2-5	TGTGCCAGCAGCCAGGGCGAGCAGGACCAAGAGACCCAGTACTTC	CASSQGEQDQETQYF
TRBD1	NA	TRBV23-1	TRBJ2-2	TGCGCCAGCAGTCACTGGGACAGGGGGTTAGGCACCGGGGAGCTGTTTTTT	CASSHWDRGLGTGELFF
TRBD1	NA	TRBV2	TRBJ1-5	TGTGCCAGCAGTCCACAGGGGTTTAGCAATCAGCCCCAGCATTTT	CASSPQGFSNQPQHF
NA	once	TRBV9	TRBJ2-5	TGTGCCAGCAGCGTAGGTCATGGAGGGGAAGAGACCCAGTACTTC	CASSVGHGGEETQYF
NA	NA	TRBV2	TRBJ1-1	TGTGCCAGCAGTGAAGTAGGGCAGGGAGCTTTCTTT	CASSEVGQGAFF
NA	NA	TRBV12-5	TRBJ2-1	TGTGCTAGTGGCGGACAGACCAGCTCCTACAATGAGCAGTTCTTC	CASGGQTSSYNEQFF
TRBD1	NA	TRBV3-1/TRBV3-2	TRBJ1-2	TGTGCCAGCAGCCAAGATCAGGGGGTTGGCTACACCTTC	CASSQDQGVGYTF
TRBD1	NA	TRBV5-1	TRBJ2-5	TGCGCCAGCAGCTTCCGGGACAGGGTGCGGGAGACCCAGTACTTC	CASSFRDRVRETQYF
NA	NA	TRBV2	TRBJ2-7	TGTGCCACCGCCTCCGAGGGCTACGAGCAGTACTTC	CATASEGYEQYF
TRBD1	NA	TRBV6-2/TRBV6-3	TRBJ2-2	TGTGCCAGCAGTTCTTATCAGGGGGCGAACACCGGGGAGCTGTTTTTT	CASSSYQGANTGELFF
TRBD2	NA	TRBV24-1	TRBJ2-7	TGTGCCACCAGTGACCCCGGGACTAGCTCCTACGAGCAGTACTTC	CATSDPGTSSYEQYF
TRBD1	once	TRBV7-9	TRBJ1-1	TGTGCCAGCAGCTCCTGGGACAGGGACCCAAACACTGAAGCTTTCTTT	CASSSWDRDPNTEAFF
NA	NA	TRBV4-3	TRBJ2-3	TGCGCCAGCAGCCAAGATCTCGGGGGCCTAGCGGCAGATACGCAGTATTTT	CASSQDLGGLAADTQYF
NA	NA	TRBV28	TRBJ2-7	TGTGCCAGCAGTACAACCGGGGTAGGGAGCTCCTACGAGCAGTACTTC	CASSTTGVGSSYEQYF
NA	NA	TRBV30	TRBJ2-7	TGTGCCTCGACCCGGGGGGCTGGGGACGAGCAGTACTTC	CASTRGAGDEQYF
NA	few	TRBV10-1	TRBJ1-1	TGCGCCACCAAGGTCCTCGTTGGGGAGCGGGGAGAAGCTTTCTTT	CATKVLVGERGEAFF
NA	once	TRBV19	TRBJ1-5	TGTGCCAGTAGTATATCGGTCGCAGGGAATCAGCCCCAGCATTTT	CASSISVAGNQPQHF
NA	NA	TRBV18	TRBJ1-3	TGTGCCAGCTCACAGTCCGATCCTAGCTCTGGAAACACCATATATTTT	CASSQSDPSSGNTIYF
TRBD2	once	TRBV6-1	TRBJ2-2	TGTGCCAGCAGTGGGCCTGGGGGGGAGGGGACCGGGGAGCTGTTTTTT	CASSGPGGEGTGELFF